The 19 T cell receptor beta chains listed next were all sequenced from one sample in a study of cytomegalovirus exposure and HLA in healthy donors. The PCR employed 60 Vbeta primers together with 13 Jbeta primers. TCRdb keeps only in-frame clones here, not all; method: immunoSEQ multiplex PCR. This table holds around 140,000 clones, around 78% found once. The material sequenced was PBMCs. The receptors derive from a woman aged 18-29 years in good health and CMV-seronegative.

The chain links TRBV4-3 to TRBJ2-3, with 7 bases lining up with TRBD2. After removal of 1 base from V and 8 bases from J, the junction contained 9 bases not matched to a gene. The length of the CDR3 is 15 residues. Germline CDR1 and CDR2: LGHNA and YSLEER. As DNA, the CDR3 is TGCGCCAGCAGCCAAGGGGAGGGGTTAGGTGGTACGCAGTATTTT. Amino acid sequence: CASSQGEGLGGTQYF.

On this clone: Compared with germline, one end of the junction differs, possibly owing to a read error. The V gene is TRBV5-6, the J gene TRBJ2-6, with 9 bases aligning to TRBD1. CDR3 length: 16 amino acids. The germline CDR1 and CDR2 sequences are SGHDT and YYEEEE. The CDR3 region has the DNA TGTGCCAGCAGCGGGGACAGGGTATATGGGACCAACGTCCTGACTTTC. Translation gives CASSGDRVYGTNVLTF.

This clone was counted a few times. The rearrangement links TRBV5-4 to TRBJ1-1; D is perhaps TRBD1 (6 bases). The CDR3 covers 13 residues. Germline CDR1 SGHNT, CDR2 YYREEE (reference sequence). Trimming pared 2 bases from V and 9 bases from J, leaving 14 bases between. The CDR3 region is CASSLSEGGKAFF. DNA for the CDR3: TGTGCCAGCAGCTTATCAGAGGGGGGGAAAGCTTTCTTT.

This chain joins TRBV7-2 and TRBJ2-3; D not resolved. Germline V CDR1 and CDR2: SGHTA, FQGNSA. Deletions cut 4 bases from V and 0 bases from J, with 14 bases between. There are 16 residues in the CDR3. As DNA, the CDR3 is TGTGCCAGCAGCTCGTCCCGGGTGGGTAGCACAGATACGCAGTATTTT. This translates into CASSSSRVGSTDTQYF.

V and J are TRBV19 and TRBJ1-5, with 7 bases matching TRBD1. The CDR3 spans 12 residues. Looked up from germline, CDR1 is LNHDA and CDR2 is SQIVND (reference sequence). Trimming at V came to 8 bases and at J to 4 bases, leaving 2 bases not matched to a gene. The CDR3 is CASQTGNQPQHF. The CDR3 coding sequence is TGTGCCAGTCAGACAGGGAATCAGCCCCAGCATTTT.

V and J are TRBV5-5 and TRBJ1-1, with TRBD1 as a possible D gene (5 bases). The germline CDR1 and CDR2 sequences are SGHKS and YYEKEE (reference sequence). This CDR3 is built from 14 residues. With 0 bases removed from V and 4 bases from J, the gap between germline ends came to 10 bases. The CDR3 protein is CASSLAGLFTEAFF. The DNA for the CDR3 is TGTGCCAGCAGCTTGGCAGGGCTTTTCACTGAAGCTTTCTTT. The complete variable domain, with remaining parts taken from reference TRBV5-5 and TRBJ1-1, reads DAGVTQSPTHLIKTRGQQVTLRCSPISGHKSVSWYQQVLGQGPQFIFQYYEKEERGRGNFPDRFSARQFPNYSSELNVNALLLGDSALYLCASSLAGLFTEAFFGQGTRLTVV.

This sequence joins TRBV10-3 and TRBJ2-1; 12 bases align to TRBD1. CDR3 length equals 16 residues. V was pared by 4 bases and J by 7 bases, with 8 bases of the junction left unmatched. The germline V gene encodes CDR1 ENHRY and CDR2 SYGVKD. CDR3 DNA sequence: TGTGCCATCAGTGGTGGGACAGGGGGCGCGCGGAATGAGCAGTTCTTC. This gives the protein CAISGGTGGARNEQFF.

The V and J genes are TRBV19 and TRBJ1-4; D possibly corresponds to TRBD1 (5 bases). V was cut by 4 bases and J by 8 bases, with 17 bases left in between. CDR3 size: 15 residues. Germline V CDR1 and CDR2: LNHDA, SQIVND (reference sequence). The CDR3 protein is CASSRRGGFLEKLFF. The DNA of the CDR3 is TGTGCCAGTAGTAGGAGGGGTGGATTTTTGGAAAAACTGTTTTTT.

The chain couples TRBV6-1 to TRBJ1-3; possibly TRBD1 for D (5 bases). V lost 3 bases, J lost 1 base, and 10 bases lay in between. Germline-derived CDR1 and CDR2 are MNHNS and SASEGT. The CDR3 spans 15 residues. Here the CDR3 DNA reads TGTGCCAGCAGTGAGCTGGCAGGGTCTGGAAACACCATATATTTT. Translation gives CASSELAGSGNTIYF.

V gene TRBV5-4 combines with J gene TRBJ2-1; TRBD2 agrees at 7 bases. J gave up 3 bases and V 7 bases, and 10 bases lay outside the gene matches. Per germline, CDR1 SGHNT and CDR2 YYREEE (reference sequence). The CDR3 sequence is 15 residues long. The CDR3 DNA sequence: TGTGCCAGCGGGGGGGGAGGCGACTACTACAATGAGCAGTTCTTC. As protein: CASGGGGDYYNEQFF.

This chain uses TRBV4-2 with TRBJ2-1, with 11 bases fitting TRBD2. V shed 0 bases and J 6 bases; nucleotides not matched to a gene: 4. CDR1 is LGHNA and CDR2 is YNFKEQ in the germline V gene. The CDR3 contains 16 residues. The CDR3 spells CASSQDYLAGGNEQFF. DNA for the CDR3: TGTGCCAGCAGCCAAGATTACCTAGCGGGGGGCAATGAGCAGTTCTTC.

This chain connects TRBV5-1 to TRBJ2-2; D not certain. Germline V gene lookup returns CDR1 SGHRS and CDR2 YFSETQ. The CDR3 length is 14 residues. Between the trimmed V and J ends, which lost 0 bases and 3 bases, there was a span of 6 bases. Here the CDR3 DNA reads TGCGCCAGCAGCTTGGCCCAATACACCGGGGAGCTGTTTTTT. Its translation is CASSLAQYTGELFF.

The chain combines TRBV5-1 with TRBJ2-3; 8 bases are shared with TRBD2. The V gene end was trimmed by 9 bases and the J gene end by 0 bases; junction bases not matched to a gene: 6. This CDR3 is 14 amino acids long. In germline, CDR1 is SGHRS, CDR2 YFSETQ. The CDR3 is CATSGGTSTDTQYF. In nucleotides, the CDR3 is TGCGCCACCTCGGGAGGGACGAGCACAGATACGCAGTATTTT. Using reference TRBV5-1 and TRBJ2-3 for the parts outside the CDR3, the full variable domain is KAGVTQTPRYLIKTRGQQVTLSCSPISGHRSVSWYQQTPGQGLQFLFEYFSETQRNKGNFPGRFSGRQFSNSRSEMNVSTLELGDSALYLCATSGGTSTDTQYFGPGTRLTVL.

V is TRBV5-6 and J is TRBJ2-1; 14 positions agree with TRBD2. This CDR3 has 17 amino acids. V shed 0 bases and J 7 bases; nucleotides not matched to a gene: 6. The V gene's germline CDR1 is SGHDT and CDR2 YYEEEE. The CDR3 nucleotides are TGTGCCAGCAGCTTGGGGACTAGCGGGGGGCCTCGGAATGAGCAGTTCTTC. This sequence encodes CASSLGTSGGPRNEQFF. Variable domain in full (rest from reference TRBV5-6 and TRBJ2-1): DAGVTQSPTHLIKTRGQQVTLRCSPKSGHDTVSWYQQALGQGPQFIFQYYEEEERQRGNFPDRFSGHQFPNYSSELNVNALLLGDSALYLCASSLGTSGGPRNEQFFGPGTRLTVL.

As regards this clone: This sample also contains other DNA sequences that code for the same CDR3. The chain carries TRBV19 and TRBJ1-1; 8 bases agree with TRBD1. V lost 2 bases and J lost 7; bases outside the gene matches: 6. Germline loops: CDR1 LNHDA, CDR2 SQIVND (reference sequence). CDR3 size: 14 residues. CDR3 in amino acids: CASSIRGTGGEAFF. CDR3 DNA sequence: TGTGCCAGTAGTATAAGGGGGACAGGAGGTGAAGCTTTCTTT.

The genes are TRBV6-5 and TRBJ1-2, with D possibly TRBD1 on 6 matching bases. Trimming removed 7 bases from V and 7 bases from J, with 16 bases in between. This CDR3 comprises 13 residues. In germline, CDR1 is MNHEY, CDR2 SVGAGI. As DNA, the CDR3 is TGTGCCAGCACCCCACAGGGAATGCGTGGCTACACCTTC. Encoded protein: CASTPQGMRGYTF.

This rearrangement joins TRBV27 to TRBJ2-3; no clear D gene. This CDR3 is built from 14 residues. CDR1 is MNHEY and CDR2 is SMNVEV in the germline V gene (reference sequence). V lost 7 bases and J lost 0, with 11 bases in between. CDR3 loop: CASTPFGSTDTQYF. CDR3 nucleotide sequence: TGTGCCAGCACCCCATTCGGTAGCACAGATACGCAGTATTTT.

The chain employs TRBV19 and TRBJ2-1; 8 nucleotides line up with TRBD2. Trimming removed 3 bases from V and 6 bases from J; junction bases left unmatched: 7. CDR3 length: 15 amino acids. Germline V CDR1 and CDR2: LNHDA, SQIVND (reference sequence). The CDR3 sequence: CASSIPGLGSNEQFF. As DNA, the CDR3 is TGTGCCAGTAGTATCCCGGGACTAGGGTCCAATGAGCAGTTCTTC.

This clone was counted a single time. This rearrangement joins TRBV11-3 to TRBJ2-3; 9 bases fit TRBD2. The V and J ends lost 4 bases and 4 bases, in that order; junction bases with no gene match: 6. CDR1 is SGHNT, CDR2 YENEEA, per germline. This CDR3 comprises 15 residues. DNA of the CDR3: TGTGCCAGCAGCTCAGTAGGCGGGAGGGCAGATACGCAGTATTTT. Encoded protein: CASSSVGGRADTQYF.